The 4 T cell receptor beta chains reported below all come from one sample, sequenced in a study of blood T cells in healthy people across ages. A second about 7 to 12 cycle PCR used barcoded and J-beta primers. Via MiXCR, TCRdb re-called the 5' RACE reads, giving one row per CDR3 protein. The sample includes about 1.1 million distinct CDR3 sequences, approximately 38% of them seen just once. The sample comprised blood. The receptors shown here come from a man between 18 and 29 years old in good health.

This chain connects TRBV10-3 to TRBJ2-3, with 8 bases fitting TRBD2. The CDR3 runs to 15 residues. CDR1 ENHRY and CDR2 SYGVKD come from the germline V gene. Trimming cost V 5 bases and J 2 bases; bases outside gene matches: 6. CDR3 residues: CAISLTGGYTDTQYF. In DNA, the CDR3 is TGTGCCATCAGTTTGACGGGGGGGTACACAGATACGCAGTATTTT.

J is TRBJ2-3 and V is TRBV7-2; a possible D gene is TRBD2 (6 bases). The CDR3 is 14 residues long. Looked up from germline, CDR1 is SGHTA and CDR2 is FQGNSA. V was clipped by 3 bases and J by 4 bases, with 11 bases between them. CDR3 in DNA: TGTGCCAGCAGCTTTAGACTAGTCGCAGATACGCAGTATTTT. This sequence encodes CASSFRLVADTQYF. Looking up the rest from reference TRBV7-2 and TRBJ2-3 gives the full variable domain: GAGVSQSPSNKVTEKGKDVELRCDPISGHTALYWYRQSLGQGLEFLIYFQGNSAPDKSGLPSDRFSAERTGGSVSTLTIQRTQQEDSAVYLCASSFRLVADTQYFGPGTRLTVL.

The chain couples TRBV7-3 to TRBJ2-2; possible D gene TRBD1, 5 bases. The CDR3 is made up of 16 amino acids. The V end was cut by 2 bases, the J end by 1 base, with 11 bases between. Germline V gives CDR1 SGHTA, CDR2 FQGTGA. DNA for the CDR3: TGTGCCAGCAGCTTATCCAGGGCCAAGAACACCGGGGAGCTGTTTTTT. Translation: CASSLSRAKNTGELFF.

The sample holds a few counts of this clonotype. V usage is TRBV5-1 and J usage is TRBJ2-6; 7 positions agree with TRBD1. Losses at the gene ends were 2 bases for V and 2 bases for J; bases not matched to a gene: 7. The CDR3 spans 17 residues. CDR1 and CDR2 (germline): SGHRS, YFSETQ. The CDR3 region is CASSFLETGTGANVLTF. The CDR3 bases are TGCGCCAGCAGCTTTTTAGAGACAGGGACTGGGGCCAACGTCCTGACTTTC.